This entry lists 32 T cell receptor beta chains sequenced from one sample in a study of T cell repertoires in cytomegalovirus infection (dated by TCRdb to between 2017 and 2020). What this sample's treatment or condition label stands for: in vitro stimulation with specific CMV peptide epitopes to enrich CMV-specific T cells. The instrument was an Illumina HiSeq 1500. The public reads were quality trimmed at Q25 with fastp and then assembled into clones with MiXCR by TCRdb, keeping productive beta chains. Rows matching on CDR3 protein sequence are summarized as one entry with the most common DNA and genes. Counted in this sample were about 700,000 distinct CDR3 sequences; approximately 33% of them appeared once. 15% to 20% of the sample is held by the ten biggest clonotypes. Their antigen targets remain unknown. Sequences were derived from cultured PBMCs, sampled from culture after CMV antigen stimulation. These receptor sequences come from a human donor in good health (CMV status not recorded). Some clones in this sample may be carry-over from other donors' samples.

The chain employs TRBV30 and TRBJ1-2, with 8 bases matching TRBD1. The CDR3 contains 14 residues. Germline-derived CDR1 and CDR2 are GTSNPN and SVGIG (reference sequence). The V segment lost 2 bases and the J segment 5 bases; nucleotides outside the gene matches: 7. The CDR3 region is CAWSPPDRGYGYTF. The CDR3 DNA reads TGTGCCTGGAGTCCACCCGACAGGGGATATGGCTACACCTTC.

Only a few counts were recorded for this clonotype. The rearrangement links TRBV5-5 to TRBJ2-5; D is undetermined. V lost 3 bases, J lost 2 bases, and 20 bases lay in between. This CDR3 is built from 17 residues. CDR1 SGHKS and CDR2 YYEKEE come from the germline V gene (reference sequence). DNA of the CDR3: TGTGCCAGCAGCTCCTCTCCACACAGAGCCTTTCAAGAGACCCAGTACTTC. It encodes CASSSSPHRAFQETQYF.

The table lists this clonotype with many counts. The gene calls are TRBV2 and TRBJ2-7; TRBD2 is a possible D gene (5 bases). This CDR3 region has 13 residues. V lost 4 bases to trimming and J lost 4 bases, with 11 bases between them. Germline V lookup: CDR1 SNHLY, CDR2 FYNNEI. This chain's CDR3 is CASSGGSEYEQYF. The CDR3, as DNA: TGTGCCAGCAGTGGGGGTAGCGAGTACGAGCAGTACTTC.

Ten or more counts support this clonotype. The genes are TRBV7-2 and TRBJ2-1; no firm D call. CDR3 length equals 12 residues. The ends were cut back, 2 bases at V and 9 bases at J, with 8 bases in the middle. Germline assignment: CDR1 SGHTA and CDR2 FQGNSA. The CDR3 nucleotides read TGTGCCAGCAGCTTAACCAGAGGTGAGCAGTTCTTC. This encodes CASSLTRGEQFF.

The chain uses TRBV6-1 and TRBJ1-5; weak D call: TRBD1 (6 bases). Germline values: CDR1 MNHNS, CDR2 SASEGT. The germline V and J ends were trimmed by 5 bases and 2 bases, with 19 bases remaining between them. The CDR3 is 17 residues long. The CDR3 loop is CASSPYRAAGGNQPQHF. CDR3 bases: TGTGCCAGCAGTCCCTACAGGGCCGCGGGCGGCAATCAGCCCCAGCATTTT.

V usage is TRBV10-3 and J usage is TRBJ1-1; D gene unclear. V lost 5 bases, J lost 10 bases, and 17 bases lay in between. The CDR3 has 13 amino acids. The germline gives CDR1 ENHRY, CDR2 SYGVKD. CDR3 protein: CAISSLNTAAAFF. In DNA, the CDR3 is TGTGCCATCAGTTCGCTGAACACTGCAGCAGCTTTCTTT.

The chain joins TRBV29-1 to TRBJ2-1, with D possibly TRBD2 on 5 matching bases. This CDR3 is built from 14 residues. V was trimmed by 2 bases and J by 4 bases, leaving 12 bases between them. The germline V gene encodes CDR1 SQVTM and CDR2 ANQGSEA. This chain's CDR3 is CSVERRLLYNEQFF. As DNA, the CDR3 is TGCAGCGTTGAAAGGAGACTACTGTACAATGAGCAGTTCTTC.

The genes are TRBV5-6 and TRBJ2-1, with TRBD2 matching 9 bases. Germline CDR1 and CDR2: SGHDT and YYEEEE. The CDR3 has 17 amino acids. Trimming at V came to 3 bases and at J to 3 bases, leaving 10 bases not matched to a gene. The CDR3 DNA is TGTGCCAGCAGCTCCCCAATCGCTAGCGGGGACTACAATGAGCAGTTCTTC. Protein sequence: CASSSPIASGDYNEQFF.

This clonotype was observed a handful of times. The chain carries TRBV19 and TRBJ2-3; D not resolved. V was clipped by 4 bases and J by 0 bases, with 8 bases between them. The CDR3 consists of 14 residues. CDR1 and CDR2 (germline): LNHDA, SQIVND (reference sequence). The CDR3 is CASSTMVSTDTQYF. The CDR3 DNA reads TGTGCCAGTAGTACGATGGTTAGCACAGATACGCAGTATTTT.

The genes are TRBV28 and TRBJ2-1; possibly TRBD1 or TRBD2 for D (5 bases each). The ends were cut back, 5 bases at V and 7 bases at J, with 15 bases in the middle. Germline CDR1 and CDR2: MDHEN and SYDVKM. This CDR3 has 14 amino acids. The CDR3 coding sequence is TGTGCCAGCAGTATTCCCGGGACCAGGAATGAGCAGTTCTTC. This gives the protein CASSIPGTRNEQFF.

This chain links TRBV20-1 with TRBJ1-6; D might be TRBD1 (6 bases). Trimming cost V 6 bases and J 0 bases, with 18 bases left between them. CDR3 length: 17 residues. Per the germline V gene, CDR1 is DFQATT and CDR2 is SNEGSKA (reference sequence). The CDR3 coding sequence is TGCAGTGCCTACCGGGGGGCAGACGACTCCTATAATTCACCCCTCCACTTT. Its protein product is CSAYRGADDSYNSPLHF.

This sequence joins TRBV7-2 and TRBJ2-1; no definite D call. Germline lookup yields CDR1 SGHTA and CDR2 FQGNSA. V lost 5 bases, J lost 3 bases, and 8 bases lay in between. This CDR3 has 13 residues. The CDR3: CASSRADYNEQFF. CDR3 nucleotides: TGTGCCAGCAGCCGAGCAGACTACAATGAGCAGTTCTTC. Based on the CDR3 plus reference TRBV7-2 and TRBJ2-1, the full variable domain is GAGVSQSPSNKVTEKGKDVELRCDPISGHTALYWYRQSLGQGLEFLIYFQGNSAPDKSGLPSDRFSAERTGGSVSTLTIQRTQQEDSAVYLCASSRADYNEQFFGPGTRLTVL.

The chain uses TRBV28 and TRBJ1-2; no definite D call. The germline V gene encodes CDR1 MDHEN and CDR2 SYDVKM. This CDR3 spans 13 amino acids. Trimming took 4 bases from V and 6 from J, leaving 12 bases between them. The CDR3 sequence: CASSSPADDGYTF. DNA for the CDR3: TGTGCCAGCAGTTCCCCCGCCGACGATGGCTACACCTTC.

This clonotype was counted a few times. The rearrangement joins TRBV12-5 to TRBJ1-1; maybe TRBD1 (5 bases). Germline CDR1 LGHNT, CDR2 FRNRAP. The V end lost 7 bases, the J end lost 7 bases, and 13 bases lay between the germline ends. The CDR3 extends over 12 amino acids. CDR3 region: CASEPGVSEAFF. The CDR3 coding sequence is TGTGCTAGTGAACCGGGGGTGAGTGAAGCTTTCTTT.

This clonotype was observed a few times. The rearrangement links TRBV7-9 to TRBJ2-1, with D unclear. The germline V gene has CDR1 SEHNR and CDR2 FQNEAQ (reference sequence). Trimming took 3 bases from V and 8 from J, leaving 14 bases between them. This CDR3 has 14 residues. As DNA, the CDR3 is TGTGCCAGCAGCTTTCCTATGACCCGGGATGAGCAGTTCTTC. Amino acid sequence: CASSFPMTRDEQFF.

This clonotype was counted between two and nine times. The CDR3 reads CASSESRGRKQYF. CDR3 nucleotide sequence: TGTGCCAGCAGCGAAAGCAGGGGGCGCAAGCAGTACTTC. The rearrangement links TRBV7-9 to TRBJ2-7; 8 bases fit TRBD1. CDR1 and CDR2 (germline): SEHNR, FQNEAQ (reference sequence). The V segment lost 5 bases and the J segment 8 bases; nucleotides outside the gene matches: 8. This CDR3 is built from 13 residues.

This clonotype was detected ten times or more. In DNA form, the CDR3 reads TGTGCTAGTGGCCCCGGGATAGGACAACACTATGGCTACACCTTC. It is translated as CASGPGIGQHYGYTF. The gene calls are TRBV12-5 and TRBJ1-2; possibly TRBD1 for D (5 bases). The V gene's germline CDR1 is LGHNT and CDR2 FRNRAP. The CDR3 contains 15 residues. V lost 6 bases, J lost 3 bases, and 17 bases lay in between.

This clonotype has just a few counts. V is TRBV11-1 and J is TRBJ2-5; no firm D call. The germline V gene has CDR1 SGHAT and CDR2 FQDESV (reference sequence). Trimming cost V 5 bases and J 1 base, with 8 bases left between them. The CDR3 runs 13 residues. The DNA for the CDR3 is TGTGCCAGCAGCACCAGATTCCAAGAGACCCAGTACTTC. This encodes CASSTRFQETQYF.

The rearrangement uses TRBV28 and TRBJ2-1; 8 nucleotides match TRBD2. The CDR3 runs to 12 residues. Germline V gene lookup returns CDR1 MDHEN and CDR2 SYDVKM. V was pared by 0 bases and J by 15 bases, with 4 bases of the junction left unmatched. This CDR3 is CASSLWLGTRFF. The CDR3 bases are TGTGCCAGCAGTTTATGGTTGGGGACTAGGTTCTTC. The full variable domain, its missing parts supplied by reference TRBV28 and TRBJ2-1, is DVKVTQSSRYLVKRTGEKVFLECVQDMDHENMFWYRQDPGLGLRLIYFSYDVKMKEKGDIPEGYSVSREKKERFSLILESASTNQTSMYLCASSLWLGTRFFGPGTRLTVL.

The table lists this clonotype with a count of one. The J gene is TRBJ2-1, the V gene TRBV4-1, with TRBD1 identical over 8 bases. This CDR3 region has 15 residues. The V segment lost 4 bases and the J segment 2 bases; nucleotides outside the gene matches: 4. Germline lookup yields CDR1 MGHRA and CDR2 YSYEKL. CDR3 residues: CASSRGDRTYNEQFF. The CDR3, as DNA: TGCGCCAGCAGCCGCGGGGACAGGACCTACAATGAGCAGTTCTTC.

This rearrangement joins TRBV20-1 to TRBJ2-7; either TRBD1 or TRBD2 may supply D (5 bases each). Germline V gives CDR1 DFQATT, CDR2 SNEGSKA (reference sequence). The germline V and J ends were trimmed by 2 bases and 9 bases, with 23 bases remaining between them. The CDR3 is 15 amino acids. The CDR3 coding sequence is TGCAGTGCTAGACCCATCGAAATTGGGGACCCACGGCAGTACTTC. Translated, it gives CSARPIEIGDPRQYF.

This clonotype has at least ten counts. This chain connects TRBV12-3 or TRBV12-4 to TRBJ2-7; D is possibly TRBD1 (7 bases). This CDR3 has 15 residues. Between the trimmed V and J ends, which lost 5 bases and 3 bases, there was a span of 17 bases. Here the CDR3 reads CASSPRGDSLYEQYF. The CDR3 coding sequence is TGTGCCAGCAGTCCCAGGGGGGACAGCCTCTACGAGCAGTACTTC.

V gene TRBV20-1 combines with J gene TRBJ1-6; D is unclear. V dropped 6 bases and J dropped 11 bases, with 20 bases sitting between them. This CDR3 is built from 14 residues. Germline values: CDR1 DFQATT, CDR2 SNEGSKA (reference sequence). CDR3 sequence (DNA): TGCAGTGCCCCTCGAAATGCCGTCACGACACCCCTCCACTTT. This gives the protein CSAPRNAVTTPLHF.

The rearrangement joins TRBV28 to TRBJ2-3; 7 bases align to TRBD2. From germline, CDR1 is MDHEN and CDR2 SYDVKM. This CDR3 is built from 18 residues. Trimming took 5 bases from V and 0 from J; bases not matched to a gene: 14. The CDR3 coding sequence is TGTGCCAGCAGTCCGCGGACTAGTACCGCCTCTAGCACAGATACGCAGTATTTT. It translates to CASSPRTSTASSTDTQYF.

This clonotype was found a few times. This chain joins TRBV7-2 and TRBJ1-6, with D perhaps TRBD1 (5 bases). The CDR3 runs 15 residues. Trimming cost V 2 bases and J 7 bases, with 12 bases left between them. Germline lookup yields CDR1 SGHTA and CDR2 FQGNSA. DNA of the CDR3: TGTGCCAGCAGCTTATGGGACGCTGGAAATTCACCCCTCCACTTT. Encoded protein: CASSLWDAGNSPLHF.

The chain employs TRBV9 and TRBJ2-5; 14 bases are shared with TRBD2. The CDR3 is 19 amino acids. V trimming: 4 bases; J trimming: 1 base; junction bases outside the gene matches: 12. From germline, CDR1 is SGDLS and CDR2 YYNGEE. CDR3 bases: TGTGCCAGCAGCCCACCACCGGGACTAGCGGGGGCCACCCAAGAGACCCAGTACTTC. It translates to CASSPPPGLAGATQETQYF.

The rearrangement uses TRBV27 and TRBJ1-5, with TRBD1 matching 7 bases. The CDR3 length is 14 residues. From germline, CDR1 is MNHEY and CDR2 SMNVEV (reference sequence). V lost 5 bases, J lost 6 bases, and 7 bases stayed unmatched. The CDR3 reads CASSVDRVRQPQHF. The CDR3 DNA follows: TGTGCCAGCAGTGTTGACAGGGTACGTCAGCCCCAGCATTTT.

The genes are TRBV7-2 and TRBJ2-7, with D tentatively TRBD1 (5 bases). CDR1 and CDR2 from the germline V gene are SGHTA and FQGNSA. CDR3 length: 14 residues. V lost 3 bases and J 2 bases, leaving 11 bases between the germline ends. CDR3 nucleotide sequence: TGTGCCAGCAGCTTTTCCCAGGGTCCCTACGAGCAGTACTTC. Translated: CASSFSQGPYEQYF.

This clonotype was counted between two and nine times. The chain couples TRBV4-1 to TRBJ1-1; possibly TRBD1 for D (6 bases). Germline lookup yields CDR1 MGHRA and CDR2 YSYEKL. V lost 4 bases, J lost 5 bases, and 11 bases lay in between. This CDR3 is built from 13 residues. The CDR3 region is CASSRGASTEAFF. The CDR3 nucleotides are TGCGCCAGCAGCCGGGGGGCGAGTACTGAAGCTTTCTTT.

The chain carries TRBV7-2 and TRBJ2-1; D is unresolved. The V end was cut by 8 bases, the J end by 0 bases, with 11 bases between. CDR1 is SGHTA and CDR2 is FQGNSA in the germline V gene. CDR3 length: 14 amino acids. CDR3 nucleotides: TGTGCCAGCTCCGGTCAGAGCTCCTACAATGAGCAGTTCTTC. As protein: CASSGQSSYNEQFF. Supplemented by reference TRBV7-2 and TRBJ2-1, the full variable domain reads GAGVSQSPSNKVTEKGKDVELRCDPISGHTALYWYRQSLGQGLEFLIYFQGNSAPDKSGLPSDRFSAERTGGSVSTLTIQRTQQEDSAVYLCASSGQSSYNEQFFGPGTRLTVL.

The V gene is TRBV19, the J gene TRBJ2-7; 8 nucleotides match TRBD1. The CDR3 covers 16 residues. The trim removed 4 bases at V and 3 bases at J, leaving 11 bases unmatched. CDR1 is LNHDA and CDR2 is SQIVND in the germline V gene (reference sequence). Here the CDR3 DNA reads TGTGCCAGTAGTAAAACTTTGGACAGGGACCTCTACGAGCAGTACTTC. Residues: CASSKTLDRDLYEQYF. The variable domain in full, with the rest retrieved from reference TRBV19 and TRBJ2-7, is DGGITQSPKYLFRKEGQNVTLSCEQNLNHDAMYWYRQDPGQGLRLIYYSQIVNDFQKGDIAEGYSVSREKKESFPLTVTSAQKNPTAFYLCASSKTLDRDLYEQYFGPGTRLTVT.

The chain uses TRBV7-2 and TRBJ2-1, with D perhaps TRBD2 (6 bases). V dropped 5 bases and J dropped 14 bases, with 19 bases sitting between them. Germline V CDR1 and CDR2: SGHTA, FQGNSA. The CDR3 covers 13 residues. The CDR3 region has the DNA TGTGCCAGCAGCCCACCCCGCGGGGAGTGGGAGTTCTTC. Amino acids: CASSPPRGEWEFF.